This entry is about one T cell receptor (beta chain). Its antigen is unidentified. This may come from a read error, since a much larger clone is one base off. There were TCR beta CDR3 regions amplified from RNA transcripts. In the first-round RT-PCR of the TCR CDR3, the HTBI primer set was used. TCRdb itself ran the multiplex PCR reads through MiXCR, one entry per CDR3 protein. Of 350,000 or so distinct CDR3 sequences detected, 21% appear once; the ten largest clones hold under 55%. This sample was included in a study of T cells in Graves' hyperthyroidism and ophthalmopathy. Across the whole study: Peripheral blood samples were taken at initial diagnosis, prior to any treatment.

The CDR3 length is 14 residues. CDR1 is LGHDT and CDR2 is YNNKEL in the germline V gene (reference sequence). Study findings and constraints: Ophthalmopathy was separated from stable hyperthyroidism by a 13 V-J model. Appearing also in blood were most of the thyroid clonotypes expanded above 0.001.

Patients were aged 18 to 65, had disease duration under 2 months, and had newly diagnosed hyperthyroidism. V usage is TRBV3-1 and J usage is TRBJ2-3, with D unresolved. The DNA end favors TRBJ1-5, so the J call may be wrong. The sample comprised blood. The receptor was derived from a woman aged 45-59 years with Graves' hyperthyroidism. CDR3 in DNA: TGTGCCAGCAGCCAAGATCCCTTCACAGATACGCAGCATTTT. Protein sequence: CASSQDPFTDTQHF.